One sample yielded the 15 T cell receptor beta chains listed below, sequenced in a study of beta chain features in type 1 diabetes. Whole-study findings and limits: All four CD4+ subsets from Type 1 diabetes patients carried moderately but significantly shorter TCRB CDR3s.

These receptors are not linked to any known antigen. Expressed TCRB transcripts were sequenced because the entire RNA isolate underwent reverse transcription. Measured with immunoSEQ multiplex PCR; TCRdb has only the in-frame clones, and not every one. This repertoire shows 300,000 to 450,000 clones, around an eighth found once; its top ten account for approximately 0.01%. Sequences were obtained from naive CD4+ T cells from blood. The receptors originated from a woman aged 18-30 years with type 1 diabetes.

This chain's CDR3 is CASSRWDRGKYEQYF. The CDR3 coding sequence is TGTGCCAGCAGCAGGTGGGACAGGGGAAAATACGAGCAGTACTTC. The V gene is TRBV7-2, the J gene TRBJ2-7, with 10 bases identical to TRBD1. Unmatched junction bases numbered 8, after V lost 5 bases and J lost 4 bases. The CDR3 has 15 amino acids. CDR1 is SGHTA, CDR2 FQGNSA, per germline. Complete variable domain (other parts from reference TRBV7-2 and TRBJ2-7): GAGVSQSPSNKVTEKGKDVELRCDPISGHTALYWYRQSLGQGLEFLIYFQGNSAPDKSGLPSDRFSAERTGGSVSTLTIQRTQQEDSAVYLCASSRWDRGKYEQYFGPGTRLTVT.

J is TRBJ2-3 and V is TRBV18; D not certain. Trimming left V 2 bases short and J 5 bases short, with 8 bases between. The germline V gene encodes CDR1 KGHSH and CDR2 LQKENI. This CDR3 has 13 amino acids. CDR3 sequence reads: CASSPDMRDTQYF. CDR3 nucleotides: TGTGCCAGCTCACCAGACATGAGAGATACGCAGTATTTT.

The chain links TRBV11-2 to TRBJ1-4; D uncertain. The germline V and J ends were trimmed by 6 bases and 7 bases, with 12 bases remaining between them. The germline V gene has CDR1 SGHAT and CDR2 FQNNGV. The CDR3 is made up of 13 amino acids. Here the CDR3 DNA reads TGTGCCAGCAGGCCCCACGGGATTGAAAAACTGTTTTTT. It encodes CASRPHGIEKLFF.

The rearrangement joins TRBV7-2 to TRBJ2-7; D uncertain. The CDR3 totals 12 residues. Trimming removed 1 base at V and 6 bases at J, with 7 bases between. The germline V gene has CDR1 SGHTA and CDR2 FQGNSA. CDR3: CASSLGPIEQYF. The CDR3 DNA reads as TGTGCCAGCAGCTTAGGTCCCATCGAGCAGTACTTC. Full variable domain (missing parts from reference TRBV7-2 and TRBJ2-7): GAGVSQSPSNKVTEKGKDVELRCDPISGHTALYWYRQSLGQGLEFLIYFQGNSAPDKSGLPSDRFSAERTGGSVSTLTIQRTQQEDSAVYLCASSLGPIEQYFGPGTRLTVT.

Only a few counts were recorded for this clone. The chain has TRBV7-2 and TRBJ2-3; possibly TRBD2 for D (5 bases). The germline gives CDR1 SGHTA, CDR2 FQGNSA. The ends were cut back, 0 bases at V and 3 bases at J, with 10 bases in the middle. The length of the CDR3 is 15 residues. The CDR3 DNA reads TGTGCCAGCAGCTTAGCGGGAGTGAGGACAGATACGCAGTATTTT. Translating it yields CASSLAGVRTDTQYF. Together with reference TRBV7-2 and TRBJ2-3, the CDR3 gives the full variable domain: GAGVSQSPSNKVTEKGKDVELRCDPISGHTALYWYRQSLGQGLEFLIYFQGNSAPDKSGLPSDRFSAERTGGSVSTLTIQRTQQEDSAVYLCASSLAGVRTDTQYFGPGTRLTVL.

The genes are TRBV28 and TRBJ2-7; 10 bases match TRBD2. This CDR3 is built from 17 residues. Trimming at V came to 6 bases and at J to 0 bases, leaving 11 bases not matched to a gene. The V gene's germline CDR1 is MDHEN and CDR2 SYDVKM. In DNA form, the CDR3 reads TGTGCCAGCAGCGGACTAGCGGCCCCCAGGAGCTCCTACGAGCAGTACTTC. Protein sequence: CASSGLAAPRSSYEQYF.

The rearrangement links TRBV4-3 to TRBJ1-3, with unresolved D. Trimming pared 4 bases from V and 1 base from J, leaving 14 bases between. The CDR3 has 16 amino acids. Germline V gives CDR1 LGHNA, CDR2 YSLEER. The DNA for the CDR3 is TGCGCCAGCAGCCCCCCGGCGGCATCATCTGGAAACACCATATATTTT. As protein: CASSPPAASSGNTIYF.

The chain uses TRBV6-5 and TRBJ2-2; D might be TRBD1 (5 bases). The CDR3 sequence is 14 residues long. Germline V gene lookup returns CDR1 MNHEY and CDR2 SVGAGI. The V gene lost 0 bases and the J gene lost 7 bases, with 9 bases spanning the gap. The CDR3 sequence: CASSYSLGDGELFF. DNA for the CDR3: TGTGCCAGCAGTTACTCTTTAGGGGACGGGGAGCTGTTTTTT.

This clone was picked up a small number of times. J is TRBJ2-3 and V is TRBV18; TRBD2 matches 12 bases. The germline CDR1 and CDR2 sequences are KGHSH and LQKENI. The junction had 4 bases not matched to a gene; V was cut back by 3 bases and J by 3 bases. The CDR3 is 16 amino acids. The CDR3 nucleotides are TGTGCCAGCTCACCTCCTAGCGGGGGGGCTACAGATACGCAGTATTTT. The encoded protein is CASSPPSGGATDTQYF. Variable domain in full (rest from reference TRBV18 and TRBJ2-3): NAGVMQNPRHLVRRRGQEARLRCSPMKGHSHVYWYRQLPEEGLKFMVYLQKENIIDESGMPKERFSAEFPKEGPSILRIQQVVRGDSAAYFCASSPPSGGATDTQYFGPGTRLTVL.

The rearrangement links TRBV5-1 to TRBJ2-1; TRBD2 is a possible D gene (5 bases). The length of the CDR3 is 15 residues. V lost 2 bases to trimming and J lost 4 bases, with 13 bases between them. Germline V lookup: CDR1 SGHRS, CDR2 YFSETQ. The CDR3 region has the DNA TGCGCCAGCAGCTTCGAGGGAAGGTCGTACAATGAGCAGTTCTTC. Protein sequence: CASSFEGRSYNEQFF.

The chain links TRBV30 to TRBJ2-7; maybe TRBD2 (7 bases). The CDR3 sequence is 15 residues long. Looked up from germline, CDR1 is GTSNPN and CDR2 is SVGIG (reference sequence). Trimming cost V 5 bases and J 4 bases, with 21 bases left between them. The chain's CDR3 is CAWASRGDTWYEQYF. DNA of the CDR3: TGTGCCTGGGCGTCCCGGGGGGACACTTGGTACGAGCAGTACTTC.

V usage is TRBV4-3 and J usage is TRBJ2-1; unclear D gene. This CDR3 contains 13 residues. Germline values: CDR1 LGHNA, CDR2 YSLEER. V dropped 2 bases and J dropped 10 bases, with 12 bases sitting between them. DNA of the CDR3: TGCGCCAGCAGCCAATCTCGAGGTGGGGAGCAGTTCTTC. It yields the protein CASSQSRGGEQFF.

The CDR3 DNA reads TGTGCCAGCTCACCACTGGGACAGGGGGTCGACGAGCAGTACTTC. Amino acid sequence: CASSPLGQGVDEQYF. This rearrangement joins TRBV18 to TRBJ2-7, with 11 bases lining up with TRBD1. J lost 5 bases, V lost 1 base, and 4 bases had no gene match. The germline V gene has CDR1 KGHSH and CDR2 LQKENI. The CDR3 length is 15 residues.

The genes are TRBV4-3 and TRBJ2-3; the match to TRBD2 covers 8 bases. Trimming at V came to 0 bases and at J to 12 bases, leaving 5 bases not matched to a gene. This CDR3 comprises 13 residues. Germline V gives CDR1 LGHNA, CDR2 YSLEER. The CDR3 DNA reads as TGCGCCAGCAGCCAAGATTACGGGGGGGGCCAGTATTTT. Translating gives CASSQDYGGGQYF.

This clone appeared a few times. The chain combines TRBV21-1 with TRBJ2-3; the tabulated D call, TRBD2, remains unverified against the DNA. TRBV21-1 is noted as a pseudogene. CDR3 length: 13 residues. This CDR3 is CASRAGGEDTQYF. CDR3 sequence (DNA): TGTGCCAGCCGAGCGGGGGGTGAAGATACGCAGTATTTT.